Presented here are 27 T cell receptor beta chains from one specimen sequenced in a study of blood T cell repertoires in COVID-19. Profiling relied on immunoSEQ multiplex PCR, and the TCRdb table lists in-frame clones only, not all of them. The sample has about 270,000 clones; approximately 90% are singletons. Material for sequencing was PBMCs or T cells enriched from blood (not recorded which). The receptors here all came from a woman younger than 45 with acute COVID-19.

The chain couples TRBV29-1 to TRBJ1-2; 7 nucleotides line up with TRBD1. The CDR3 totals 12 residues. CDR1 and CDR2 (germline): SQVTM, ANQGSEA. With V trimmed by 2 bases and J by 7 bases, 4 bases remained unmatched. Here the CDR3 reads CSVETGDIGYTF. DNA for the CDR3: TGCAGCGTTGAAACAGGGGATATTGGCTACACCTTC.

This clone was seen once. The V call is TRBV18, the J call TRBJ2-7, with 8 positions matching TRBD1. V trimming: 3 bases; J trimming: 8 bases; junction bases outside the gene matches: 15. This CDR3 has 16 amino acids. Germline CDR1 reads KGHSH; CDR2 reads LQKENI. The CDR3 region is CASSPDRGRGRIQQYF. The CDR3 DNA sequence: TGTGCCAGCTCACCGGATAGGGGCAGGGGGCGTATCCAGCAGTACTTC.

The gene calls are TRBV10-1 and TRBJ2-2; the D is unclear. Germline V lookup: CDR1 WNHNN, CDR2 SYGVQD (reference sequence). Trimming cost V 3 bases and J 7 bases, with 9 bases left between them. This CDR3 spans 13 amino acids. CDR3: CASSDFGGGELFF. As DNA, the CDR3 is TGCGCCAGCAGTGATTTTGGCGGCGGGGAGCTGTTTTTT.

The chain recombines TRBV4-3 with TRBJ2-1, with TRBD1 matching 7 bases. CDR3 size: 14 residues. Germline-derived CDR1 and CDR2 are LGHNA and YSLEER. Losses at the gene ends were 4 bases for V and 5 bases for J; bases not matched to a gene: 5. The CDR3 coding sequence is TGCGCCAGCAGCCCCGGGACAGAGAACAATGAGCAGTTCTTC. Translated: CASSPGTENNEQFF.

With regard to this clone: The sample carries other DNA sequences with the same CDR3. This chain links TRBV3-1 (or the pseudogene TRBV3-2) with TRBJ2-3, with 9 positions matching TRBD1. The CDR3 runs to 14 residues. Unmatched junction bases numbered 0, after V lost 1 base and J lost 4 bases. Per the germline V gene, CDR1 is LGHDT and CDR2 is YNNKEL (reference sequence). The CDR3 region is CASSQGQGADTQYF. The DNA for the CDR3 is TGTGCCAGCAGCCAAGGACAGGGGGCAGATACGCAGTATTTT.

This chain joins TRBV11-2 and TRBJ2-7; 7 bases map to TRBD2. The CDR3 runs 13 residues. V was pared by 4 bases and J by 4 bases, with 4 bases of the junction left unmatched. CDR1 and CDR2 (germline): SGHAT, FQNNGV. The CDR3 loop reads CASSSGTTYEQYF. CDR3 sequence (DNA): TGTGCCAGCAGCTCCGGGACTACATACGAGCAGTACTTC.

J is TRBJ2-3 and V is TRBV27; 7 bases match TRBD1. Germline V gives CDR1 MNHEY, CDR2 SMNVEV (reference sequence). V dropped 6 bases and J dropped 5; count of bases not matched to a gene: 11. The CDR3 runs 15 residues. The CDR3 DNA sequence: TGTGCCAGCAGCTACTGGACAGGCGCGGGAGATACGCAGTATTTT. Amino acid sequence: CASSYWTGAGDTQYF.

This clone was seen only once. The chain joins TRBV6-1 to TRBJ2-1; 15 nucleotides match TRBD2. Trimming cost V 4 bases and J 5 bases; bases outside gene matches: 3. Germline CDR1 MNHNS, CDR2 SASEGT. The CDR3 extends over 16 amino acids. The CDR3 nucleotides read TGTGCCAGCAGTGGTTGGACTAGCGGGAGGGACAATGAGCAGTTCTTC. It specifies CASSGWTSGRDNEQFF.

V is TRBV5-1 and J is TRBJ2-1; 10 bases are a match to TRBD2. Germline V gives CDR1 SGHRS, CDR2 YFSETQ. This CDR3 is 16 amino acids long. J was trimmed by 5 bases and V by 3 bases; bases with no gene match: 8. The CDR3 is CASSSEPSGRHNEQFF. The DNA of the CDR3 is TGCGCCAGCAGCTCGGAACCTAGCGGGAGACACAATGAGCAGTTCTTC.

The chain recombines TRBV4-1 with TRBJ2-1; 10 bases fit TRBD2. J gave up 6 bases and V 1 base, and 9 bases lay outside the gene matches. Germline CDR1 MGHRA, CDR2 YSYEKL. CDR3 length: 17 amino acids. This chain's CDR3 is CASSQVSLAGVVNEQFF. The CDR3, as DNA: TGCGCCAGCAGCCAAGTCTCTCTAGCGGGAGTCGTCAATGAGCAGTTCTTC.

The rearrangement joins TRBV27 to TRBJ1-1; 11 nucleotides match TRBD1. V was clipped by 5 bases and J by 4 bases; unmatched bases: 12. The CDR3 is 17 residues long. CDR1 is MNHEY and CDR2 is SMNVEV in the germline V gene (reference sequence). The CDR3: CASSPLRTGGATTEAFF. CDR3 DNA: TGTGCCAGCAGTCCCCTAAGGACAGGGGGCGCGACCACTGAAGCTTTCTTT.

The chain is built from TRBV3-1 (or the pseudogene TRBV3-2) and TRBJ2-1; possible D gene TRBD2, 6 bases. Per the germline V gene, CDR1 is LGHDT and CDR2 is YNNKEL (reference sequence). The germline V and J ends were trimmed by 1 base and 1 base, with 11 bases remaining between them. The CDR3 has 16 residues. For the CDR3, the DNA is TGTGCCAGCAGCCAAGGGGAGGCGGGGTCCTACAATGAGCAGTTCTTC. It specifies CASSQGEAGSYNEQFF.

The rearrangement uses TRBV18 and TRBJ2-3; the match to TRBD2 covers 9 bases. There are 17 residues in the CDR3. CDR1 KGHSH and CDR2 LQKENI come from the germline V gene. J gave up 14 bases and V 4 bases, and 22 bases lay outside the gene matches. CDR3 sequence: CASSRDLGLPAGGRAYF. For the CDR3, the DNA is TGTGCCAGCTCACGAGACCTCGGCTTACCAGCGGGAGGTCGGGCGTATTTT.

V gene TRBV12-3 or TRBV12-4 combines with J gene TRBJ1-5, with D unresolved. V was trimmed by 5 bases and J by 0 bases, leaving 2 bases between them. The CDR3 loop spans 12 amino acids. DNA for the CDR3: TGTGCCAGCAGTCATAGCAATCAGCCCCAGCATTTT. Amino acids: CASSHSNQPQHF.

CDR3 in amino acids: CASSPSRSTDTQYF. The CDR3 DNA reads as TGTGCCAGCAGCCCTAGCCGGAGCACAGATACGCAGTATTTT. The rearrangement uses TRBV9 and TRBJ2-3; D might be TRBD2 (5 bases). The CDR3 is made up of 14 amino acids. V shed 4 bases and J shed 0 bases, with 9 bases lying between them. Germline lookup yields CDR1 SGDLS and CDR2 YYNGEE.

CDR3 sequence (DNA): TGTGCCAGCAGCCAAGACGTCCTAGCGGGAGTTAGGGTGTGGGAGCAGTACTTC. It encodes CASSQDVLAGVRVWEQYF. The chain couples TRBV3-1 (or the pseudogene TRBV3-2) to TRBJ2-7, with 10 bases that match TRBD2. Germline V gives CDR1 LGHDT, CDR2 YNNKEL (reference sequence). The junction had 15 bases not matched to a gene; V was cut back by 0 bases and J by 7 bases. The CDR3 runs 18 residues.

The V gene is TRBV13, the J gene TRBJ2-7; TRBD2 aligns across 7 bases. Germline lookup yields CDR1 PRHDT and CDR2 FYEKMQ (reference sequence). V trimming: 5 bases; J trimming: 0 bases; junction bases outside the gene matches: 4. The length of the CDR3 is 14 residues. The CDR3 coding sequence is TGTGCCAGCAGCCTGAGCGGGACCTCCTACGAGCAGTACTTC. It is translated as CASSLSGTSYEQYF.

The rearrangement joins TRBV5-5 to TRBJ1-2; TRBD1 matches at 9 bases. V shed 2 bases, J shed 8 bases, and the junction held 4 bases outside the gene matches. The germline V gene has CDR1 SGHKS and CDR2 YYEKEE (reference sequence). The CDR3 is made up of 13 amino acids. The CDR3 coding sequence is TGTGCCAGCAGCTTACAGGGGGCCGGAGGCTACACCTTC. It yields the protein CASSLQGAGGYTF.

This clone showed up just once. The J gene is TRBJ2-3, the V gene TRBV6-6; 8 bases match TRBD2. CDR1 and CDR2 (germline): MNHNY, SVGAGI (reference sequence). V gave up 8 bases and J gave up 3 bases; unmatched junction bases: 7. This CDR3 spans 14 amino acids. CDR3 sequence reads: CASETGGPTDTQYF. CDR3 sequence (DNA): TGTGCCAGCGAAACGGGAGGGCCGACAGATACGCAGTATTTT.

This clone was observed a single time. V usage is TRBV7-8 and J usage is TRBJ2-3, with a weak D call TRBD1 (6 bases). Between the trimmed V and J ends, which lost 3 bases and 2 bases, there was a span of 15 bases. The CDR3 runs 16 residues. Germline assignment: CDR1 SGHVS and CDR2 FQNEAQ. CDR3: CASSFMDSYNTDTQYF. DNA of the CDR3: TGTGCCAGCAGCTTTATGGACAGCTACAACACAGATACGCAGTATTTT.

The J gene is TRBJ1-1, the V gene TRBV29-1; the match to TRBD1 covers 7 bases. CDR1 and CDR2 (germline): SQVTM, ANQGSEA. This CDR3 is 14 amino acids long. J gave up 4 bases and V 6 bases, and 11 bases lay outside the gene matches. CDR3 loop: CSVVLGGAGTEAFF. The CDR3 nucleotides read TGCAGCGTAGTACTAGGGGGCGCGGGCACTGAAGCTTTCTTT.

This chain uses TRBV29-1 with TRBJ1-4; TRBD1 is a possible D gene (6 bases). V lost 6 bases and J 3 bases, leaving 14 bases between the germline ends. Per the germline V gene, CDR1 is SQVTM and CDR2 is ANQGSEA. CDR3 length: 14 amino acids. CDR3: CSVSQGQANEKLFF. The CDR3 DNA follows: TGCAGCGTCTCACAGGGCCAGGCTAATGAAAAACTGTTTTTT.

V and J are TRBV6-5 and TRBJ2-1; possible D gene TRBD2, 6 bases. This CDR3 is 14 amino acids long. Deletions cut 8 bases from V and 7 bases from J, with 18 bases between. Germline loops: CDR1 MNHEY, CDR2 SVGAGI. The CDR3 DNA is TGTGCCAGCTCCGCTGGGTCGGGAGTGAATGAGCAGTTCTTC. Translating it yields CASSAGSGVNEQFF.

This chain links TRBV11-2 with TRBJ2-3; 11 bases align to TRBD1. The CDR3 contains 15 residues. Germline values: CDR1 SGHAT, CDR2 FQNNGV. Trimming removed 0 bases from V and 5 bases from J; junction bases left unmatched: 1. CDR3 in amino acids: CASSLEDRGRDTQYF. DNA for the CDR3: TGTGCCAGCAGCTTAGAGGACAGGGGGCGAGATACGCAGTATTTT.

The genes are TRBV18 and TRBJ2-2; TRBD1 is a possible D gene (6 bases). V was trimmed by 6 bases and J by 0 bases, leaving 11 bases between them. This CDR3 is built from 15 residues. Germline assignment: CDR1 KGHSH and CDR2 LQKENI. The CDR3 loop reads CASSLGHSNTGELFF. DNA for the CDR3: TGTGCCAGCTCTCTGGGACACTCGAACACCGGGGAGCTGTTTTTT. The entire variable domain, with the rest obtained from reference TRBV18 and TRBJ2-2, is as follows: NAGVMQNPRHLVRRRGQEARLRCSPMKGHSHVYWYRQLPEEGLKFMVYLQKENIIDESGMPKERFSAEFPKEGPSILRIQQVVRGDSAAYFCASSLGHSNTGELFFGEGSRLTVL.

The chain carries TRBV19 and TRBJ2-5; 9 bases match TRBD2. J was trimmed by 5 bases and V by 5 bases; bases with no gene match: 9. CDR1 is LNHDA, CDR2 SQIVND, per germline (reference sequence). The CDR3 covers 15 residues. The chain's CDR3 is CASSGSSSGMETQYF. DNA for the CDR3: TGTGCCAGTAGTGGCTCGTCTAGCGGGATGGAGACCCAGTACTTC. The whole variable domain, filled in from reference TRBV19 and TRBJ2-5, reads DGGITQSPKYLFRKEGQNVTLSCEQNLNHDAMYWYRQDPGQGLRLIYYSQIVNDFQKGDIAEGYSVSREKKESFPLTVTSAQKNPTAFYLCASSGSSSGMETQYFGPGTRLLVL.

V usage is TRBV7-2 and J usage is TRBJ1-6, with D unclear. Trimming shortened V by 4 bases and J by 4 bases, and 20 bases separated the two germline ends. CDR3 length: 18 residues. Germline V gene sequence: CDR1 SGHTA, CDR2 FQGNSA. In DNA form, the CDR3 reads TGTGCCAGCAGCTCTCCGGAGGGAAACAGTCGATATAATTCACCCCTCCACTTT. Translated: CASSSPEGNSRYNSPLHF. Full variable domain (missing parts from reference TRBV7-2 and TRBJ1-6): GAGVSQSPSNKVTEKGKDVELRCDPISGHTALYWYRQSLGQGLEFLIYFQGNSAPDKSGLPSDRFSAERTGGSVSTLTIQRTQQEDSAVYLCASSSPEGNSRYNSPLHFGNGTRLTVT.